This note documents a single T cell receptor beta chain sequence. Germline V gives CDR1 LNHDA, CDR2 SQIVND (reference sequence). This CDR3 has 14 residues. J was trimmed by 4 bases and V by 8 bases; bases with no gene match: 10. Authors' methods: For nucleated cells, counts were estimated from reference gene primer amplification. Sequencing used immunoSEQ multiplex PCR; TCRdb keeps in-frame clones, though not all of them. The D gene and trimming were derived from the DNA, and the V and J assignments and clone size from that table. The sample has tens of thousands of clones, 87% seen once. This sample stems from a study of blood T cell repertoires in COVID-19. Across the study: Italy, Spain and the United States were the sources of the convalescent and acute COVID-19 samples. T cells, B-cell-depleted T cells, or PBMCs supplied cDNA or gDNA.

Source material: peripheral blood. This receptor was identified in a male donor with acute or convalescent COVID-19. V is TRBV19 and J is TRBJ1-1, with 7 bases lining up with TRBD1. CDR3 bases: TGTGCCAGTGATACCAGGGGGAGTGGCACTGAAGCTTTCTTT. Its protein product is CASDTRGSGTEAFF.